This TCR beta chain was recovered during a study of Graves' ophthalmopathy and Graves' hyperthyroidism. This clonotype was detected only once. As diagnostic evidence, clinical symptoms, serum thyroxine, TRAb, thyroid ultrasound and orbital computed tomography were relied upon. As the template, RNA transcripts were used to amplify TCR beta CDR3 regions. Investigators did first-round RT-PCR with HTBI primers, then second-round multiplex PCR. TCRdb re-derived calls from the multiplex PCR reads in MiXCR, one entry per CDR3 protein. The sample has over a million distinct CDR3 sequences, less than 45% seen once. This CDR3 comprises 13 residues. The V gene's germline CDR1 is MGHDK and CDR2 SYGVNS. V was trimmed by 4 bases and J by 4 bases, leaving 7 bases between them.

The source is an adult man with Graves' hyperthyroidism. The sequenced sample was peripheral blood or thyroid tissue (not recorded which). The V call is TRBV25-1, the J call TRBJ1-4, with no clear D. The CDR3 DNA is TGTGCCAGCAGTGCTGACTTTAATGAAAAACTGTTTTTT. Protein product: CASSADFNEKLFF.